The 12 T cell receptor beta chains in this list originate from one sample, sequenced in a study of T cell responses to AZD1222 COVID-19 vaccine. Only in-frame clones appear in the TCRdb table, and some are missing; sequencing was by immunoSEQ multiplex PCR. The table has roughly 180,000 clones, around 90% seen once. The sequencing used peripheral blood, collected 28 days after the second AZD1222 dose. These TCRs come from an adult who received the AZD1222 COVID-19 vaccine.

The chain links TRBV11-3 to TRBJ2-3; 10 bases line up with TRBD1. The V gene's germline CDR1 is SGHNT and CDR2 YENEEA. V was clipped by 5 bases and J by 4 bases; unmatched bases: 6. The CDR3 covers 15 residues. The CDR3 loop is CASSPRTGGADTQYF. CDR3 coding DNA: TGTGCCAGCAGCCCTAGGACAGGGGGGGCAGATACGCAGTATTTT.

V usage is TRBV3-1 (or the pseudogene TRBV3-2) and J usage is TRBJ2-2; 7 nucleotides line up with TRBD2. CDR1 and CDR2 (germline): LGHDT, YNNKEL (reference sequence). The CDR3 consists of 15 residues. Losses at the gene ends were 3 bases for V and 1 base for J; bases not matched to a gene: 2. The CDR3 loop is CASSQLAGNTGELFF. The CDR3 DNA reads TGTGCCAGCAGCCAGTTAGCGGGGAACACCGGGGAGCTGTTTTTT.

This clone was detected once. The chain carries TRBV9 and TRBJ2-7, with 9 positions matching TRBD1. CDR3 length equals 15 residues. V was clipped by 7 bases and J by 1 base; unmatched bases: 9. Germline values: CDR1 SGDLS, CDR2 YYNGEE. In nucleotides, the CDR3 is TGTGCCAGCCGGGCCCGACAGGGGGGGTCCTACGAGCAGTACTTC. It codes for CASRARQGGSYEQYF.

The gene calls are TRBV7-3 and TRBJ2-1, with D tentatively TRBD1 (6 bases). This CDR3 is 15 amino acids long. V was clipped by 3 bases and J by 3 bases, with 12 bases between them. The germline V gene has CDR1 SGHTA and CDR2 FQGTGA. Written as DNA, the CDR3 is TGTGCCAGCAGCTTGGGGGCCGGGATCTACAATGAGCAGTTCTTC. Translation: CASSLGAGIYNEQFF.

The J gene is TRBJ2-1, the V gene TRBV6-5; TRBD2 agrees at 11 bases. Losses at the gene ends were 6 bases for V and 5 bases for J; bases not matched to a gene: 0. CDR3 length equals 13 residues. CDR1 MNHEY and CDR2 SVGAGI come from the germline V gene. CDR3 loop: CASRTSGNNEQFF. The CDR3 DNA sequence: TGTGCCAGCAGGACTAGCGGGAACAATGAGCAGTTCTTC.

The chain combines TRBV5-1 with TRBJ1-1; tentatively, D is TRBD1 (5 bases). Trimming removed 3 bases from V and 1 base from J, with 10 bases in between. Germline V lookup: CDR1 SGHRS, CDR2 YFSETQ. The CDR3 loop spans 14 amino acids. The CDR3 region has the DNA TGCGCCAGCAGCTCGGGACGGGAGAACACTGAAGCTTTCTTT. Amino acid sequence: CASSSGRENTEAFF.

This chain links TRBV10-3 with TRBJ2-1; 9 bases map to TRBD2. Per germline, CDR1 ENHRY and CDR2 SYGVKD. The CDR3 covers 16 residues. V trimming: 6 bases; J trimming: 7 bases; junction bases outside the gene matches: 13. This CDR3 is CAISGQSGRIRNEQFF. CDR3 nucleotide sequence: TGTGCCATCAGCGGGCAGAGCGGGAGGATAAGAAATGAGCAGTTCTTC.

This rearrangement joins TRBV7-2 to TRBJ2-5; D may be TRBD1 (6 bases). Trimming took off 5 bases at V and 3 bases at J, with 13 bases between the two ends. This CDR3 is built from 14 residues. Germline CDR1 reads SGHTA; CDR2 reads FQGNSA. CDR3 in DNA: TGTGCCAGCAGCCCATTTGGACAGAAAGAGACCCAGTACTTC. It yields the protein CASSPFGQKETQYF.

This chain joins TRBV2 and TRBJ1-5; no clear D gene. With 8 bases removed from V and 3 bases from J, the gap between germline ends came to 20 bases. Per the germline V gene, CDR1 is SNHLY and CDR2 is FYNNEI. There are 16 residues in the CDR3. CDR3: CASGTAESRVNQPQHF. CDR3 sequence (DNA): TGTGCCAGCGGTACGGCGGAGTCCAGAGTCAATCAGCCCCAGCATTTT.

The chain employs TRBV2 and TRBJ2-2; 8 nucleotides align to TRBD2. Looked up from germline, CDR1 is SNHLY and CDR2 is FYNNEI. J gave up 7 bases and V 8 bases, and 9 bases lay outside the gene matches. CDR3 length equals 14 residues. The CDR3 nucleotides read TGTGCCAGCGGACTAGCCACACCCGACGGGGAGCTGTTTTTT. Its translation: CASGLATPDGELFF.

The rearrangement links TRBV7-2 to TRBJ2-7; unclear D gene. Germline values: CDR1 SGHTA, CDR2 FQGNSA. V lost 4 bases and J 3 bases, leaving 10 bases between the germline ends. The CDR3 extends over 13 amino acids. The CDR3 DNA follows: TGTGCCAGCAGCTCCCCACTCGTCTACGAGCAGTACTTC. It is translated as CASSSPLVYEQYF.

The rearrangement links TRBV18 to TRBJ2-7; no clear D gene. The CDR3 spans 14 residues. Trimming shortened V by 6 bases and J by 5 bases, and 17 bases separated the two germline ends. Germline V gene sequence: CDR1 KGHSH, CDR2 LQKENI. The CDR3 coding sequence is TGTGCCAGCTCCCCCGGGCAGCCTCCCCACGAGCAGTACTTC. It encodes CASSPGQPPHEQYF.